Listed below are T cell receptor beta chains from one sample, sequenced in a study of blood T cell repertoires in COVID-19. TCRdb's table, derived via immunoSEQ multiplex PCR, lists solely in-frame clones and lacks some. Of around 100,000 clones detected, about 90% appear once; the ten largest clones hold roughly 17%. Material for sequencing was peripheral blood. Receptor source: a man aged 50 or older with acute or convalescent COVID-19. Both conserved end residues are part of each CDR3. Each record gives: V gene, CDR3 protein.

TRBV5-1	CASSLGDRSNTEAFF
TRBV27	CASSLTQGTEAFF
TRBV27	CASSPLTGESNQPQHF
TRBV6-4	CASSENPGQGDRGYTF
TRBV6-5	CASSPGQGLYEQYF
TRBV7-2	CASSPQVLEAFF
TRBV5-1	CASSSLSGNTIYF
TRBV20-1	CSASYGAGQPQHF
TRBV18	CASSPLWTGGEETQYF
TRBV4-2	CASSQDRVGEKLFF
TRBV3-1/TRBV3-2	CASSQDTAPGGFSNQPQHF
TRBV2	CASRGGLTQPQHF
TRBV5-4	CASSLPSSPYNEQFF
TRBV9	CASSTRDRVISPLHF
TRBV5-4	CASSLGVAKTNNSPLHF